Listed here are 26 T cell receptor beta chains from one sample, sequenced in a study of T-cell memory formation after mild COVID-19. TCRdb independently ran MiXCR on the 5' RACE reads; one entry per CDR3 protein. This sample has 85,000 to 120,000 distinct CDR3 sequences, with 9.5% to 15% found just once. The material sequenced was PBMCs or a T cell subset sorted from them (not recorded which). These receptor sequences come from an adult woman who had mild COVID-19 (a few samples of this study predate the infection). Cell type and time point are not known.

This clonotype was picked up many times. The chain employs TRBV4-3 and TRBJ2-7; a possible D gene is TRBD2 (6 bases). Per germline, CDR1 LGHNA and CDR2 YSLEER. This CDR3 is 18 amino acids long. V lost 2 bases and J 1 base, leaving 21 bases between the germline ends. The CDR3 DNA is TGCGCCAGCAGCCAATCCCCCCTTCGACTAGGGGCGTCCTACGAGCAGTACTTC. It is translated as CASSQSPLRLGASYEQYF.

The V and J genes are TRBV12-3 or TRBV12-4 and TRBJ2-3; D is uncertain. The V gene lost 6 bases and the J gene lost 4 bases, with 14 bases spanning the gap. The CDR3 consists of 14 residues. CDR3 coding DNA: TGTGCCAGCAGCCCTAGTAGTAGTCCAGATACGCAGTATTTT. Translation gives CASSPSSSPDTQYF.

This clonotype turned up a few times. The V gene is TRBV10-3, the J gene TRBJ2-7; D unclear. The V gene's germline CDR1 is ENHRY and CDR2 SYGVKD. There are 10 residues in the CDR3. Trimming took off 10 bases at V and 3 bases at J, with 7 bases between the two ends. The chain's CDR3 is CATGDYEQYF. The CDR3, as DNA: TGTGCCACAGGAGACTACGAGCAGTACTTC.

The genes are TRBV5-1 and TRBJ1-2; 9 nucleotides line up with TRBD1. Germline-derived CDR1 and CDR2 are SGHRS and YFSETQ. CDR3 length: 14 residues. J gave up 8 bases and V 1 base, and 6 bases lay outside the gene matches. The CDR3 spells CASSLRDREGGYTF. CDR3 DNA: TGCGCCAGCAGCTTGCGGGACAGGGAAGGCGGCTACACCTTC.

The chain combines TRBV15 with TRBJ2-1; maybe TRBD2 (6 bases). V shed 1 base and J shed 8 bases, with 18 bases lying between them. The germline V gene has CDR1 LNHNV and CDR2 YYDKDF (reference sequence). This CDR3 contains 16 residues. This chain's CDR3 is CATSRGDSHLGDEQFF. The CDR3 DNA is TGTGCCACCAGCAGAGGGGACTCCCACCTAGGGGATGAGCAGTTCTTC.

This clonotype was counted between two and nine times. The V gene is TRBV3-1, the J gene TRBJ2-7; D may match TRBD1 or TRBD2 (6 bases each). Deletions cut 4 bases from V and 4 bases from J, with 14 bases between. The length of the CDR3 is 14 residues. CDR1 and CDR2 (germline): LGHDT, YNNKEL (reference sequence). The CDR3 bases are TGTGCCAGCAGCCTCAAGTGGGGGGCGTACGAGCAGTACTTC. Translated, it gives CASSLKWGAYEQYF.

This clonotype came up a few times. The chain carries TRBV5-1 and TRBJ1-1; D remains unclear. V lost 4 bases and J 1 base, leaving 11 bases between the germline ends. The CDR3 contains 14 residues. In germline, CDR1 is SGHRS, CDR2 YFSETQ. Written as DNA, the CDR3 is TGCGCCAGCAGCGGCACAGCGGGGAACACTGAAGCTTTCTTT. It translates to CASSGTAGNTEAFF.

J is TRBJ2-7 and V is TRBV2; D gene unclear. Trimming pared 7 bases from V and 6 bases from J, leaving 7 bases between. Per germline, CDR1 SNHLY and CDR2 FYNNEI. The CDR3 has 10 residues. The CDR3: CASILSEQYF. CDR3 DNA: TGTGCCAGCATTCTCAGCGAGCAGTACTTC.

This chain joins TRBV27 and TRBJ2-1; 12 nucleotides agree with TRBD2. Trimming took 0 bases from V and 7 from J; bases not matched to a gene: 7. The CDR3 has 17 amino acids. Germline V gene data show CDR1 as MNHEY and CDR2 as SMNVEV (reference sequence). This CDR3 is CASSLSLTSGGYNEQFF. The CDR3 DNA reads TGTGCCAGCAGTTTATCGCTGACTAGCGGGGGTTATAATGAGCAGTTCTTC.

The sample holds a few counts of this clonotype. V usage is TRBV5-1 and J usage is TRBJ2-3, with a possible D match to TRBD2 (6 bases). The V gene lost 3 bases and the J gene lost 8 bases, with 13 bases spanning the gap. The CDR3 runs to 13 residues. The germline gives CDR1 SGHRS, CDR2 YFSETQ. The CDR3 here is CASSSLQEGTQYF. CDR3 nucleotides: TGCGCCAGCAGCTCGCTACAGGAGGGTACGCAGTATTTT.

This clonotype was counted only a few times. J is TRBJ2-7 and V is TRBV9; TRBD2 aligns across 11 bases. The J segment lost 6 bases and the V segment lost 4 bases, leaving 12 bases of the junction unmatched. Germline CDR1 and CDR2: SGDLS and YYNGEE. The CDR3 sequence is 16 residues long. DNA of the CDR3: TGTGCCAGCAGCCCCTACTTAGCGGGAGGGCCTGGCGAGCAGTACTTC. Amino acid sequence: CASSPYLAGGPGEQYF.

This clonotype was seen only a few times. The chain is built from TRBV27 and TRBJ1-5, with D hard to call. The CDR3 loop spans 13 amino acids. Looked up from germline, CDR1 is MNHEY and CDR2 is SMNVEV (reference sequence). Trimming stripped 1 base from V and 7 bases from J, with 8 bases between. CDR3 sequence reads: CASSLLGKQPQHF. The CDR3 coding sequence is TGTGCCAGCAGTTTATTGGGGAAACAGCCCCAGCATTTT.

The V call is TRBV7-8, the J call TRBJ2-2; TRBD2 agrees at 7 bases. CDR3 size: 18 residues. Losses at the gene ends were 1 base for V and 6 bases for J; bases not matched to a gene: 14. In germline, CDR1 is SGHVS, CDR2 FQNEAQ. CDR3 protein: CASSLVGAGTGLPGELFF. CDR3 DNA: TGTGCCAGCAGCTTAGTAGGAGCGGGAACCGGTTTGCCCGGGGAGCTGTTTTTT. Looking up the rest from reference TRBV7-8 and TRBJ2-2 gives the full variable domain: GAGVSQSPRYKVAKRGQDVALRCDPISGHVSLFWYQQALGQGPEFLTYFQNEAQLDKSGLPSDRFFAERPEGSVSTLKIQRTQQEDSAVYLCASSLVGAGTGLPGELFFGEGSRLTVL.

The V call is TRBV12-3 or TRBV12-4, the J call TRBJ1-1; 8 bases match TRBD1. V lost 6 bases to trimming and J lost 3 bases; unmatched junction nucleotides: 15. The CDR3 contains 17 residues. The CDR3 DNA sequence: TGTGCCAGCAGCCCACCACAGGGGGGGGTTTCGGACACTGAAGCTTTCTTT. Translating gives CASSPPQGGVSDTEAFF.

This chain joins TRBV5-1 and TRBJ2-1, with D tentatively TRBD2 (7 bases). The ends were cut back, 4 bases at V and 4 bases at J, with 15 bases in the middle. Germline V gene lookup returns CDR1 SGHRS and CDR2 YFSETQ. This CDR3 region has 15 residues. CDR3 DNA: TGCGCCAGCAGCCCCGAGGAGGGGGGGTACAATGAGCAGTTCTTC. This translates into CASSPEEGGYNEQFF.

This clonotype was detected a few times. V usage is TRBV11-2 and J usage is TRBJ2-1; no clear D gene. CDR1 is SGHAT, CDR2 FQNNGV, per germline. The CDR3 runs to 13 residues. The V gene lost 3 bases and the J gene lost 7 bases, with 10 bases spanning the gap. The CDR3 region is CASSLGSGNEQFF. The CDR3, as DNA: TGTGCCAGCAGCTTGGGGTCCGGTAATGAGCAGTTCTTC.

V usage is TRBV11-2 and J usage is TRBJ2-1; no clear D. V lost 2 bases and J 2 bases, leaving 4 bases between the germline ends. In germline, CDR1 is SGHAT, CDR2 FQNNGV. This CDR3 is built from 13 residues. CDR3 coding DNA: TGTGCCAGCAGCTTACAGGCCTACAATGAGCAGTTCTTC. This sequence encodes CASSLQAYNEQFF.

The DNA of the CDR3 is TGTGCCAGTAGCCTCCAAGGAGGGACCTACGAGCAGTACTTC. It translates to CASSLQGGTYEQYF. The chain combines TRBV19 with TRBJ2-7; weak D call: TRBD2 (6 bases). The V end was cut by 6 bases, the J end by 2 bases, with 14 bases between. Germline assignment: CDR1 LNHDA and CDR2 SQIVND (reference sequence). This CDR3 is built from 14 residues.

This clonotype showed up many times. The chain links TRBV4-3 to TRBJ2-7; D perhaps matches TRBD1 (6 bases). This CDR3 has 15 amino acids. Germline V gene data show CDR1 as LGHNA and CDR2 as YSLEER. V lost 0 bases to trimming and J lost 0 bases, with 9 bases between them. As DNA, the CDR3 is TGCGCCAGCAGCCAAGATAGGGGGAGCTCCTACGAGCAGTACTTC. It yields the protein CASSQDRGSSYEQYF.

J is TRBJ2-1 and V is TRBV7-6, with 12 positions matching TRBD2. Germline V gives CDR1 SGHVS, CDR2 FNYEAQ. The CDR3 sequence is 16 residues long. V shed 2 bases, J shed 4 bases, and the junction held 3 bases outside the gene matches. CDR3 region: CASSLTLAGGYNEQFF. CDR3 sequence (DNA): TGTGCCAGCAGCTTAACGCTAGCGGGGGGGTACAATGAGCAGTTCTTC.

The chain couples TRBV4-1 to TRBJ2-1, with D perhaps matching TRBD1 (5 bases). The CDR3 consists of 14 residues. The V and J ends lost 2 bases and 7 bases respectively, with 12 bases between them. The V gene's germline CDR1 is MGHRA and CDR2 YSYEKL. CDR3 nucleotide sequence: TGCGCCAGCAGCCAACCTCCAGGGTTTAATGAGCAGTTCTTC. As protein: CASSQPPGFNEQFF.

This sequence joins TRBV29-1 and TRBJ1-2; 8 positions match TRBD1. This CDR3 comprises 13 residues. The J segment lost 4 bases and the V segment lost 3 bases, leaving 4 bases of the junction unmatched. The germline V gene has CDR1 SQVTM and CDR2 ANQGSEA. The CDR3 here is CSVEGGTGYGYTF. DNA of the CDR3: TGCAGCGTTGAGGGCGGGACAGGCTATGGCTACACCTTC. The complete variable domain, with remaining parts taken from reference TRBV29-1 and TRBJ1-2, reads SAVISQKPSRDICQRGTSLTIQCQVDSQVTMMFWYRQQPGQSLTLIATANQGSEATYESGFVIDKFPISRPNLTFSTLTVSNMSPEDSSIYLCSVEGGTGYGYTFGSGTRLTVV.

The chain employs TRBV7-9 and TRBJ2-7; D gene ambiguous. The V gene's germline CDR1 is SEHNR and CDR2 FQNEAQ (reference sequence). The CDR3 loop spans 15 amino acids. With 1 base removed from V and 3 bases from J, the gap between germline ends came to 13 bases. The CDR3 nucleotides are TGTGCCAGCAGCTTAGTCGCGGCTAGTAACTACGAGCAGTACTTC. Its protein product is CASSLVAASNYEQYF.

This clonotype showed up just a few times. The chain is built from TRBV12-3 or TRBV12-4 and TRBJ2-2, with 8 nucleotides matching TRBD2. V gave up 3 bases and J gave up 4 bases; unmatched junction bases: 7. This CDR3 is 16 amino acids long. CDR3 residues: CASSLSGGVTTGELFF. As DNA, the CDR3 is TGTGCCAGCAGTTTGTCGGGGGGGGTAACCACCGGGGAGCTGTTTTTT.

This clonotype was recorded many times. The DNA for the CDR3 is TGCGCCAGCAGCTTTAGGGGCAGTCAAGAGACCCAGTACTTC. This translates into CASSFRGSQETQYF. This chain uses TRBV5-1 with TRBJ2-5; D might be TRBD1 (5 bases). Trimming took off 2 bases at V and 2 bases at J, with 10 bases between the two ends. The CDR3 is 14 amino acids. CDR1 and CDR2 from the germline V gene are SGHRS and YFSETQ.

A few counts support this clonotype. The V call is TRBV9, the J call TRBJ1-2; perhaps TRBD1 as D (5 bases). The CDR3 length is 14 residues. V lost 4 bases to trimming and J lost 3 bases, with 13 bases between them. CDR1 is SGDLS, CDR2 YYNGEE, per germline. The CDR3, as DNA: TGTGCCAGCAGCCGCAATCGGGACTACTATGGCTACACCTTC. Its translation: CASSRNRDYYGYTF.